This T cell receptor (beta chain) was found in a study of blood T cell repertoires in COVID-19. In the study overall: In each case, the material was cDNA or gDNA derived from T cells, B-cell-depleted T cells, or PBMCs.

Original data processing: Counts of nucleated cells, estimated from reference gene primer amplification, were obtained. Sequenced by immunoSEQ multiplex PCR; TCRdb stores in-frame clones only, minus some. The DNA was the basis for D and trimming; V, J and clone size are from that table. The sample carries hundreds of thousands of clones, 90% recorded once. Between the trimmed V and J ends, which lost 0 bases and 6 bases, there was a span of 15 bases. CDR3 length: 15 amino acids. Germline loops: CDR1 SGHNT, CDR2 YYREEE (reference sequence). Enrolled during active infection, Seattle patients were then followed longitudinally.

The chain joins TRBV5-4 to TRBJ1-2; D is possibly TRBD1 (6 bases). The clonotype comes from a woman between 35 and 50 years old with COVID-19, enrolled during active disease. Sequencing was carried out using peripheral blood. The CDR3 loop is CASSLGGPGEDGYTF. The CDR3 nucleotides are TGTGCCAGCAGCTTGGGCGGACCAGGGGAAGATGGCTACACCTTC.